Sequencing of this T cell receptor (beta chain) was carried out in a study of blood T cells in healthy people across ages. Study results and limitations: Changes seen in expanded clonotypes were possibly confounded by donor CMV status left unknown. Fewer expanded clones and more diversity marked long-lived versus aged donors.

A word on this clonotype: What it binds is not known.

The length of the CDR3 is 14 residues. Trimming cost V 5 bases and J 0 bases, with 11 bases left between them. PCR was performed a second time for roughly 7 to 12 cycles using a sample-barcoded 5' primer and a J-beta primer mix. TCRdb re-analysed the 5' RACE reads in MiXCR, keeping a single row per CDR3 protein. Among approximately 1,700,000 distinct CDR3 sequences listed, about 39% were seen once. Sequencing used blood. This receptor was identified in a human donor in good health. The rearrangement links TRBV12-3 or TRBV12-4 to TRBJ2-7; D possibly matches TRBD1 or TRBD2 (6 bases each). CDR3 sequence reads: CASSGGDNSYEQYF. In DNA form, the CDR3 reads TGTGCCAGCAGTGGAGGGGACAACTCCTACGAGCAGTACTTC.